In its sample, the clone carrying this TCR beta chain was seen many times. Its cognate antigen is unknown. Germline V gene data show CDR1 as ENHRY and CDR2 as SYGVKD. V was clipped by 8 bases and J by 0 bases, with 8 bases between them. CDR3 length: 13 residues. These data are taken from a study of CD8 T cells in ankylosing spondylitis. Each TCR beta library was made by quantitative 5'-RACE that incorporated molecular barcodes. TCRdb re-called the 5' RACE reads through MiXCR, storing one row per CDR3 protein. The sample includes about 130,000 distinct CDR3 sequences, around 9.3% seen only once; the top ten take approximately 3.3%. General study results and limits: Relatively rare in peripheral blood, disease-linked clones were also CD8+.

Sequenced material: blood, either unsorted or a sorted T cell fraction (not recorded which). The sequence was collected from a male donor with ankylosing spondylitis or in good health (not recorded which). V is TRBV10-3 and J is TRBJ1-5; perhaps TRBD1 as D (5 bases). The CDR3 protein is CAIRDLSNQPQHF. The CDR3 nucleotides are TGTGCCATCCGGGACCTTAGCAATCAGCCCCAGCATTTT.